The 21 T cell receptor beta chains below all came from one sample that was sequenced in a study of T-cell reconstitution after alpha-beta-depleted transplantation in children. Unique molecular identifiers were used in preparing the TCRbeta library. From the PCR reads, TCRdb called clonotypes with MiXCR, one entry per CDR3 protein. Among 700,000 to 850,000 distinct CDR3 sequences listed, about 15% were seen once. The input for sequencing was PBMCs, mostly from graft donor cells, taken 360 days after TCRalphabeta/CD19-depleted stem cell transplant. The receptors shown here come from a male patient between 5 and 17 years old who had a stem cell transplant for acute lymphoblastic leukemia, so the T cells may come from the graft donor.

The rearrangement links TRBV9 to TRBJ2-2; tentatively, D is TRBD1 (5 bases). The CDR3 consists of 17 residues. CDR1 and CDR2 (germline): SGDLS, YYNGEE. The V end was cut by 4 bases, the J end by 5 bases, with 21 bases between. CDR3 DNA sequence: TGTGCCAGCAGCATGTGGACAAAAGTACCGCTTACCGGGGAGCTGTTTTTT. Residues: CASSMWTKVPLTGELFF.

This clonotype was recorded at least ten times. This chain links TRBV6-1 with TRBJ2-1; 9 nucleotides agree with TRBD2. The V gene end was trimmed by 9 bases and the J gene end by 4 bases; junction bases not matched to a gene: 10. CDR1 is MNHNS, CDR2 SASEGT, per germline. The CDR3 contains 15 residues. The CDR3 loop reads CASNSGRPNYNEQFF. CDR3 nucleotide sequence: TGTGCCAGTAACAGCGGGAGGCCCAATTACAATGAGCAGTTCTTC.

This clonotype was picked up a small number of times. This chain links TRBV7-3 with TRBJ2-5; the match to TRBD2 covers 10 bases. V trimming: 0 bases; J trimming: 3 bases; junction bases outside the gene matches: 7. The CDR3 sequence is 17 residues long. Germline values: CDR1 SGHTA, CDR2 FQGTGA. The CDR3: CASSLTPSGSTEETQYF. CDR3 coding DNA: TGTGCCAGCAGCTTAACGCCTAGCGGGAGTACAGAAGAGACCCAGTACTTC.

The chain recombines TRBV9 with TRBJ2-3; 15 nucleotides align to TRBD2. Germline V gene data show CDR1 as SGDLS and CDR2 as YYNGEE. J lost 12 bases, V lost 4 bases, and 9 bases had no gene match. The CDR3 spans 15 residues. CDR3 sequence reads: CASSPAGTSGRTQYF. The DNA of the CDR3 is TGTGCCAGCAGCCCAGCCGGGACTAGCGGGAGGACTCAGTATTTT.

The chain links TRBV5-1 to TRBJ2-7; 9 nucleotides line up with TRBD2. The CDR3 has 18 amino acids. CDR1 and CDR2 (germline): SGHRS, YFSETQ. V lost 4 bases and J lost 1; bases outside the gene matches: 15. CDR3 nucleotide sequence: TGCGCCAGCAGCCGCGCACGGCTAGCGGGATCGGGGTCCTACGAGCAGTACTTC. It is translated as CASSRARLAGSGSYEQYF.

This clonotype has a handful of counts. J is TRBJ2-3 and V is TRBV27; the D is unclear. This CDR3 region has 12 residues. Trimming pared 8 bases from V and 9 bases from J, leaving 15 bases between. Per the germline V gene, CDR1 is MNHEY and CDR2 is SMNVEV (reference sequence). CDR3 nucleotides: TGTGCCAGCCGGCGCGACCGCCGGACGCAGTATTTT. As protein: CASRRDRRTQYF.

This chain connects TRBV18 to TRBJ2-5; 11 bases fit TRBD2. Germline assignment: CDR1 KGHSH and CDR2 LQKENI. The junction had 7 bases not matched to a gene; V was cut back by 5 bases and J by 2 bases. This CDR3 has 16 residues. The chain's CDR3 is CASSSLLAGVQETQYF. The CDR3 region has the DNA TGTGCCAGCTCATCACTACTAGCGGGAGTTCAAGAGACCCAGTACTTC.

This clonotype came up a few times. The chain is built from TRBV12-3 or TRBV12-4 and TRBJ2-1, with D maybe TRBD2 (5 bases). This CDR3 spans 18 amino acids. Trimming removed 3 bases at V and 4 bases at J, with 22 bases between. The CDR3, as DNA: TGTGCCAGCAGTTTCGGGTATGGGCTGAAACCGGGATACAATGAGCAGTTCTTC. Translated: CASSFGYGLKPGYNEQFF.

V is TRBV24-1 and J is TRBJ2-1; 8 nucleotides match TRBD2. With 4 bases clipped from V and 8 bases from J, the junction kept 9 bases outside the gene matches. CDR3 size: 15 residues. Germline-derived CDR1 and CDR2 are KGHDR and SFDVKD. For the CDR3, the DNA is TGTGCCACCAGTGACGCTTTAGCGGGAAGGCATGAGCAGTTCTTC. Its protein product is CATSDALAGRHEQFF.

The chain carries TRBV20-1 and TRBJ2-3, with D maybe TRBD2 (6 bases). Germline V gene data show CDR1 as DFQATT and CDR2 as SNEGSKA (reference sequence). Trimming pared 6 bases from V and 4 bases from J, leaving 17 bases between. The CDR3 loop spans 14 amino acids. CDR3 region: CSAHPGLLSDTQYF. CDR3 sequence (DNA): TGCAGTGCACATCCGGGACTGTTATCAGATACGCAGTATTTT.

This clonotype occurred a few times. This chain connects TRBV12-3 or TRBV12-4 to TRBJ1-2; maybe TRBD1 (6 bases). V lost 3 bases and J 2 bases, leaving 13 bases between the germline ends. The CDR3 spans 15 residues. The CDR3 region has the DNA TGTGCCAGCAGTTTCCTGGGGGCCCAAAACTATGGCTACACCTTC. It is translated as CASSFLGAQNYGYTF.

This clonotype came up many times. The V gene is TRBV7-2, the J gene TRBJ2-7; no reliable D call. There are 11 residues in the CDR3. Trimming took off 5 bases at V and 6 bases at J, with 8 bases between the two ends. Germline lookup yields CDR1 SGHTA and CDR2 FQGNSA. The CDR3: CASSPLFEQYF. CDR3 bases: TGTGCCAGCAGCCCCCTCTTCGAGCAGTACTTC. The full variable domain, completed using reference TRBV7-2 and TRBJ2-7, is GAGVSQSPSNKVTEKGKDVELRCDPISGHTALYWYRQSLGQGLEFLIYFQGNSAPDKSGLPSDRFSAERTGGSVSTLTIQRTQQEDSAVYLCASSPLFEQYFGPGTRLTVT.

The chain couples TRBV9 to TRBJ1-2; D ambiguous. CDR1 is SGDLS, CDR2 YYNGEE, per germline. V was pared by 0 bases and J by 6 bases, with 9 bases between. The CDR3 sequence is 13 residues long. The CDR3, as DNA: TGTGCCAGCAGCGTAGAAGGCCCCGATGGCTACACCTTC. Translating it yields CASSVEGPDGYTF.

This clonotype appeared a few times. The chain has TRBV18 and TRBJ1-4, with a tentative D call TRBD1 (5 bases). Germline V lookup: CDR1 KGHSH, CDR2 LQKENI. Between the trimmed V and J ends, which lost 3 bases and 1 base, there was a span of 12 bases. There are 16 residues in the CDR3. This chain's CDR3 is CASSPDRGVTNEKLFF. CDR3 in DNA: TGTGCCAGCTCACCGGATCGGGGCGTAACTAATGAAAAACTGTTTTTT.

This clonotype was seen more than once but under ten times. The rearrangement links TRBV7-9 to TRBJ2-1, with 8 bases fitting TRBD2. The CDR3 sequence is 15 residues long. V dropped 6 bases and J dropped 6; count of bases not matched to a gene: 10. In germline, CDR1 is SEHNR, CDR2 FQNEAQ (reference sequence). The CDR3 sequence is CASSTTGLVTNEQFF. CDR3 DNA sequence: TGTGCCAGCAGTACAACGGGACTAGTAACCAATGAGCAGTTCTTC.

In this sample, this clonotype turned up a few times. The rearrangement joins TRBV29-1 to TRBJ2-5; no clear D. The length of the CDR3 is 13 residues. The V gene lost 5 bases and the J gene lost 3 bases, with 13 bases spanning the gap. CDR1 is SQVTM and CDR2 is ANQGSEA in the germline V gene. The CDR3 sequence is CSVSEWEEETQYF. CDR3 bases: TGCAGCGTTTCAGAGTGGGAAGAAGAGACCCAGTACTTC.

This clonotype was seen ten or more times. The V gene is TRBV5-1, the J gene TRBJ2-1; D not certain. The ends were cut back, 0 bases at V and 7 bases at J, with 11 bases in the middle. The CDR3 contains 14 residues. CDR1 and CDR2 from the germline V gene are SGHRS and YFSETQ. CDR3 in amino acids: CASSLGGLVNEQFF. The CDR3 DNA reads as TGCGCCAGCAGCTTGGGGGGTTTGGTAAATGAGCAGTTCTTC.

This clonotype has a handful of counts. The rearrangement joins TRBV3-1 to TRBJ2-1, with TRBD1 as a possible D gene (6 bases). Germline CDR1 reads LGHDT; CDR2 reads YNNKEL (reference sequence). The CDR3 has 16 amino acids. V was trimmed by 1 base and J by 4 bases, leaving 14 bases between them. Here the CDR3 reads CASSQARNRVYNEQFF. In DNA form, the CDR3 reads TGTGCCAGCAGCCAAGCCCGAAACAGGGTATACAATGAGCAGTTCTTC.

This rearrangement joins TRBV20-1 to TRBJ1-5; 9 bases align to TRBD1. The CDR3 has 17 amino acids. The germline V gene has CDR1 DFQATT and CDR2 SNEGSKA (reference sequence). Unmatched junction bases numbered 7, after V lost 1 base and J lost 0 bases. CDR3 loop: CSARGQGGTYSNQPQHF. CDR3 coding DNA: TGCAGTGCTAGAGGACAGGGGGGGACGTATAGCAATCAGCCCCAGCATTTT.

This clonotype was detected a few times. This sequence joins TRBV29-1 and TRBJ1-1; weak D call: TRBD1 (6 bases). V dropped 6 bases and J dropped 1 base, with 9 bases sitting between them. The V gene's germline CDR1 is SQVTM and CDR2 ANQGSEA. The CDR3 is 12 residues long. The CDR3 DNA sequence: TGCAGCGTCGTAGGGGGGAACACTGAAGCTTTCTTT. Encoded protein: CSVVGGNTEAFF.

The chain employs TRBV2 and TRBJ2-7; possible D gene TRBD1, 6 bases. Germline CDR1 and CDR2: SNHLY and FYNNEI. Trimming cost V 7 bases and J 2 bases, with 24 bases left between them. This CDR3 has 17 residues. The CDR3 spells CASNLEDGAGATYEQYF. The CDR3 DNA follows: TGTGCCAGCAACCTAGAGGATGGGGCAGGGGCAACCTACGAGCAGTACTTC.